This TCR beta chain was captured in a study of blood T cells in healthy people across ages. This clonotype was observed a few times. The use of a sample-barcoded 5' primer and a J-beta primer mix characterized a second PCR of roughly 6 to 12 cycles. TCRdb reprocessed the 5' RACE reads with MiXCR, giving one entry per CDR3 protein. The data hold 630,000 or so distinct CDR3 sequences, with under 30% observed a single time. Germline CDR1 is GTSNPN and CDR2 is SVGIG (reference sequence). The CDR3 is made up of 17 amino acids. The junction had 11 bases not matched to a gene; V was cut back by 0 bases and J by 3 bases.

This rearrangement joins TRBV30 to TRBJ2-3; 8 bases line up with TRBD2. This sequence was found in a woman of 80 years or more in good health. Sequences were obtained from blood. CDR3 residues: CAWSVLGGAGGTDTQYF. The CDR3 nucleotides read TGTGCCTGGAGTGTACTAGGAGGGGCGGGGGGTACAGATACGCAGTATTTT. The full variable domain, completed using reference TRBV30 and TRBJ2-3, is SQTIHQWPATLVQPVGSPLSLECTVEGTSNPNLYWYRQAAGRGLQLLFYSVGIGQISSEVPQNLSASRPQDRQFILSSKKLLLSDSGFYLCAWSVLGGAGGTDTQYFGPGTRLTVL.